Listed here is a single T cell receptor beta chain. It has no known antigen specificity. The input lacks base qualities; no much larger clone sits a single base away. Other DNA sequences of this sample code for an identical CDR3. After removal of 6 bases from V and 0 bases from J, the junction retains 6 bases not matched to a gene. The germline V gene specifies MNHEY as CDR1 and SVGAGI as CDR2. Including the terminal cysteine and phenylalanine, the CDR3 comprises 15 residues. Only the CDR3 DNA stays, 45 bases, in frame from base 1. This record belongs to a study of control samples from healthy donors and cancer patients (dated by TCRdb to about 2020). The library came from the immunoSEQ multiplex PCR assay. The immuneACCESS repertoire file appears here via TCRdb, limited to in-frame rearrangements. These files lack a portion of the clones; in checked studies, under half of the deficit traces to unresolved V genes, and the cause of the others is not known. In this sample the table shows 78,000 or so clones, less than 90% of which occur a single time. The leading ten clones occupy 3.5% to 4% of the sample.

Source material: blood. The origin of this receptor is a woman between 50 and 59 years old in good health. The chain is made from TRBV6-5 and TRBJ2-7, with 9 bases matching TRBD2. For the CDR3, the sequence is CASSYSGGSSYEQYF. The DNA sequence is TGTGCCAGCAGCTACAGCGGGGGGAGCTCCTACGAGCAGTACTTC.